What follows are 32 T cell receptor beta chains derived from one specimen sequenced in a study of T cell repertoires in cytomegalovirus infection. Via MiXCR, TCRdb re-called the reads, giving one row per CDR3 protein. The repertoire holds over 45,000 distinct CDR3 sequences, about 20% seen once, with around nine tenths in the top ten. These receptors have no identified antigens. Specimen: CD8+ T cells from cultured PBMCs, collected from culture after CMV antigen stimulation. Receptor source: a human donor in good health (CMV status not recorded). Some clones in this sample may be carry-over from other donors' samples.

The chain has TRBV20-1 and TRBJ1-1; 7 bases are a match to TRBD1. The germline V gene has CDR1 DFQATT and CDR2 SNEGSKA (reference sequence). V was clipped by 6 bases and J by 3 bases; unmatched bases: 7. This CDR3 is built from 13 residues. CDR3 DNA: TGCAGTGCATCAGGGGGGGGAGACACTGAAGCTTTCTTT. Translation gives CSASGGGDTEAFF.

This clonotype has just a few counts. The chain combines TRBV6-6 with TRBJ2-2; the D is unclear. Looked up from germline, CDR1 is MNHNY and CDR2 is SVGAGI (reference sequence). This CDR3 has 13 residues. V lost 5 bases to trimming and J lost 3 bases, with 7 bases between them. CDR3 nucleotides: TGTGCCAGCAGTCGGAGCGACACCGGGGAGCTGTTTTTT. It is translated as CASSRSDTGELFF.

This clonotype was found many times. The V and J genes are TRBV28 and TRBJ2-3; D is possibly TRBD2 (6 bases). The ends were cut back, 6 bases at V and 0 bases at J, with 16 bases in the middle. This CDR3 spans 16 amino acids. The V gene's germline CDR1 is MDHEN and CDR2 SYDVKM. CDR3 loop: CASSEISGTSTDTQYF. CDR3 DNA: TGTGCCAGCAGCGAAATATCAGGGACTAGCACAGATACGCAGTATTTT. Filled out from reference TRBV28 and TRBJ2-3, the complete variable domain reads DVKVTQSSRYLVKRTGEKVFLECVQDMDHENMFWYRQDPGLGLRLIYFSYDVKMKEKGDIPEGYSVSREKKERFSLILESASTNQTSMYLCASSEISGTSTDTQYFGPGTRLTVL.

In this sample, this clonotype turned up a few times. The chain carries TRBV7-8 and TRBJ2-1; TRBD2 might be the D (7 bases). This CDR3 comprises 14 residues. The V and J ends lost 4 bases and 10 bases respectively, with 17 bases between them. Germline V gene sequence: CDR1 SGHVS, CDR2 FQNEAQ. CDR3: CASSSGGGKAEQFF. In nucleotides, the CDR3 is TGTGCCAGCAGCTCGGGGGGCGGGAAGGCCGAGCAGTTCTTC.

This chain joins TRBV20-1 and TRBJ2-2; a weak D match, TRBD1 (6 bases). This CDR3 is 12 amino acids long. Germline CDR1 reads DFQATT; CDR2 reads SNEGSKA (reference sequence). V was trimmed by 6 bases and J by 7 bases, leaving 12 bases between them. The CDR3 DNA follows: TGCAGTGCCCAGGGGCCTCTCGGGGAGCTGTTTTTT. Translation gives CSAQGPLGELFF.

The chain employs TRBV7-2 and TRBJ2-3; D is perhaps TRBD1 (5 bases). The CDR3 has 13 amino acids. Germline V gene lookup returns CDR1 SGHTA and CDR2 FQGNSA. The germline V and J ends were trimmed by 1 base and 5 bases, with 7 bases remaining between them. The CDR3 spells CASSLEGIDTQYF. The CDR3 DNA is TGTGCCAGCAGCTTAGAGGGGATAGATACGCAGTATTTT. The variable domain in full, with the rest retrieved from reference TRBV7-2 and TRBJ2-3, is GAGVSQSPSNKVTEKGKDVELRCDPISGHTALYWYRQSLGQGLEFLIYFQGNSAPDKSGLPSDRFSAERTGGSVSTLTIQRTQQEDSAVYLCASSLEGIDTQYFGPGTRLTVL.

CDR3 DNA sequence: TGTGCCAGCAGTTACAGGCGGGACAGGCACAATGAGCAGTTCTTC. It yields the protein CASSYRRDRHNEQFF. The chain carries TRBV6-6 and TRBJ2-1; 8 nucleotides line up with TRBD1. Per the germline V gene, CDR1 is MNHNY and CDR2 is SVGAGI (reference sequence). The CDR3 runs 15 residues. With V trimmed by 2 bases and J by 5 bases, 5 bases remained unmatched.

The chain has TRBV6-1 and TRBJ2-7, with TRBD1 identical over 11 bases. The junction had 17 bases not matched to a gene; V was cut back by 4 bases and J by 3 bases. This CDR3 is 19 amino acids long. CDR1 is MNHNS and CDR2 is SASEGT in the germline V gene. The CDR3 loop is CASSVYQRIPGQGGYEQYF. The CDR3 nucleotides read TGTGCCAGCAGTGTATACCAACGTATCCCGGGACAGGGGGGCTACGAGCAGTACTTC.

This clonotype came up a few times. The gene calls are TRBV11-1 and TRBJ2-3, with TRBD2 matching 8 bases. Germline lookup yields CDR1 SGHAT and CDR2 FQDESV (reference sequence). The CDR3 runs 17 residues. Trimming at V came to 4 bases and at J to 6 bases, leaving 15 bases not matched to a gene. The DNA for the CDR3 is TGTGCCAGCAGCTCGCCCCACAGCGGGGGAGGTGCCGATACGCAGTATTTT. Translated, it gives CASSSPHSGGGADTQYF. Using reference TRBV11-1 and TRBJ2-3 for the parts outside the CDR3, the full variable domain is EAEVAQSPRYKITEKSQAVAFWCDPISGHATLYWYRQILGQGPELLVQFQDESVVDDSQLPKDRFSAERLKGVDSTLKIQPAELGDSAMYLCASSSPHSGGGADTQYFGPGTRLTVL.

Only a few counts were recorded for this clonotype. The junction and the germline gene differ at one end; a read error may be behind it. The chain joins TRBV9 to TRBJ2-5, with 7 bases matching TRBD1. Germline loops: CDR1 SGDLS, CDR2 YYNGEE. CDR3 length: 12 residues. CDR3 sequence (DNA): TGTGCCAGCAGCGCGCTCGGCCCCGGACAGGACTTC. Protein product: CASSALGPGQDF.

The CDR3 is CATSRDTSRVDGYTF. Written as DNA, the CDR3 is TGTGCCACCAGCAGAGATACATCCAGGGTTGATGGCTACACCTTC. This rearrangement joins TRBV15 to TRBJ1-2; D may be TRBD1 (5 bases). V was trimmed by 0 bases and J by 6 bases, leaving 14 bases between them. The CDR3 length is 15 residues. CDR1 and CDR2 (germline): LNHNV, YYDKDF (reference sequence).

The CDR3, as DNA: TGCAGTGCCACACCCCTCCAGACAGTTTGGTCTGAGCAGTTCTTC. It codes for CSATPLQTVWSEQFF. The V and J genes are TRBV20-1 and TRBJ2-1, with D possibly matching TRBD1 (5 bases). CDR1 and CDR2 from the germline V gene are DFQATT and SNEGSKA (reference sequence). CDR3 length: 15 amino acids. Trimming left V 6 bases short and J 9 bases short, with 24 bases between.

This chain links TRBV7-9 with TRBJ1-1; the D gene is possibly TRBD1 (6 bases). Trimming stripped 4 bases from V and 4 bases from J, with 19 bases between. Germline CDR1 is SEHNR and CDR2 is FQNEAQ (reference sequence). This CDR3 has 16 amino acids. DNA for the CDR3: TGTGCCAGCAGCTCAATCCTGGATCAGGGGCTCACTGAAGCTTTCTTT. It yields the protein CASSSILDQGLTEAFF.

The rearrangement joins TRBV7-9 to TRBJ2-1, with D possibly being TRBD2 (6 bases). The length of the CDR3 is 14 residues. V was trimmed by 5 bases and J by 8 bases, leaving 16 bases between them. CDR1 and CDR2 (germline): SEHNR, FQNEAQ (reference sequence). CDR3 amino acids: CASSLGTGEDEQFF. The CDR3 DNA sequence: TGTGCCAGCAGCCTGGGGACGGGAGAAGATGAGCAGTTCTTC.

This clonotype was observed many times. CDR3 bases: TGTGCCAGCAGCGCAGGGACAGCCAACACTGAAGCTTTCTTT. Translating it yields CASSAGTANTEAFF. The chain employs TRBV7-8 and TRBJ1-1; 7 bases agree with TRBD1. V was pared by 5 bases and J by 2 bases, with 5 bases of the junction left unmatched. CDR1 and CDR2 from the germline V gene are SGHVS and FQNEAQ. This CDR3 is built from 14 residues.

This clonotype was detected a few times. The rearrangement uses TRBV6-2 or TRBV6-3 and TRBJ2-7, with no clear D. V was shortened by 8 bases and J by 0 bases, with 5 bases between the two germline ends. From germline, CDR1 is MNHEY and CDR2 SVGEGT. The CDR3 length is 11 residues. The CDR3 region is CASSGSYEQYF. CDR3 bases: TGTGCCAGCTCCGGCTCCTACGAGCAGTACTTC.

The table lists this clonotype with a few counts. CDR3 region: CTILAGVGEQFF. The CDR3, as DNA: TGCACCATTCTAGCGGGAGTTGGTGAGCAGTTCTTC. The V gene is TRBV20-1, the J gene TRBJ2-1, with 10 bases matching TRBD2. The CDR3 loop spans 12 amino acids. Germline lookup yields CDR1 DFQATT and CDR2 SNEGSKA (reference sequence).

The chain recombines TRBV7-7 with TRBJ2-5; 14 bases line up with TRBD2. Losses at the gene ends were 1 base for V and 5 bases for J; bases not matched to a gene: 6. The CDR3 runs 17 residues. Germline V gene sequence: CDR1 SSHAT, CDR2 FNYEAQ (reference sequence). CDR3 sequence (DNA): TGTGCCAGCAGCTTAGGGCCGACTAGCGGGAGGGTGGAGACCCAGTACTTC. It translates to CASSLGPTSGRVETQYF.

This clonotype was seen at least ten times. The V call is TRBV19, the J call TRBJ2-1, with 10 bases identical to TRBD2. Germline V gives CDR1 LNHDA, CDR2 SQIVND (reference sequence). After removal of 4 bases from V and 2 bases from J, the junction contained 2 bases not matched to a gene. There are 15 residues in the CDR3. The CDR3 bases are TGTGCCAGTAGTACTAGCGGGAGCCCCTACAATGAGCAGTTCTTC. It is translated as CASSTSGSPYNEQFF.

A few counts support this clonotype. The chain employs TRBV6-6 and TRBJ2-2; D is unclear. Germline V gene data show CDR1 as MNHNY and CDR2 as SVGAGI (reference sequence). V lost 6 bases to trimming and J lost 8 bases, with 19 bases between them. The CDR3 totals 15 residues. The CDR3 sequence is CASSPFVGLGGELFF. DNA for the CDR3: TGTGCCAGCAGCCCTTTCGTGGGCCTAGGAGGGGAGCTGTTTTTT.

This clonotype was seen repeatedly, ten times or more. This sequence joins TRBV27 and TRBJ1-6, with 7 bases matching TRBD1. This CDR3 is built from 15 residues. The germline V gene encodes CDR1 MNHEY and CDR2 SMNVEV (reference sequence). The V segment lost 5 bases and the J segment 8 bases; nucleotides outside the gene matches: 9. CDR3 residues: CASSPRQGWDSPLHF. The CDR3 DNA reads TGTGCCAGCAGTCCACGACAGGGTTGGGATTCACCCCTCCACTTT.

V gene TRBV6-6 combines with J gene TRBJ2-1; D is perhaps TRBD1 (6 bases). The CDR3 covers 15 residues. V was trimmed by 2 bases and J by 4 bases, leaving 12 bases between them. Germline lookup yields CDR1 MNHNY and CDR2 SVGAGI (reference sequence). The CDR3 loop is CASSYRDTTYNEQFF. The CDR3 DNA is TGTGCCAGCAGTTACCGGGACACAACATACAATGAGCAGTTCTTC.

This chain uses TRBV20-1 with TRBJ1-2; TRBD1 matches at 11 bases. Germline V gives CDR1 DFQATT, CDR2 SNEGSKA (reference sequence). The CDR3 is 15 residues long. J gave up 6 bases and V 0 bases, and 6 bases lay outside the gene matches. The CDR3 is CSARDKGQGVDGYTF. The CDR3 DNA sequence: TGCAGTGCTAGAGACAAGGGACAGGGGGTGGATGGCTACACCTTC.

The chain uses TRBV11-2 and TRBJ2-1; tentatively, D is TRBD2 (5 bases). The germline V and J ends were trimmed by 4 bases and 8 bases, with 18 bases remaining between them. The CDR3 is 15 residues long. The V gene's germline CDR1 is SGHAT and CDR2 FQNNGV. CDR3 nucleotide sequence: TGTGCCAGCAGCTCCTCGGCGGGCCCCAAGGATGAGCAGTTCTTC. Translation: CASSSSAGPKDEQFF.

This clonotype was counted ten times or more. CDR3 nucleotides: TGTGCCAGCAGCCAGACTGGTTCGACCCAGTACTTC. Its protein is CASSQTGSTQYF. The chain carries TRBV7-2 and TRBJ2-5; D is uncertain. CDR3 length equals 12 residues. V was pared by 5 bases and J by 7 bases, with 11 bases between. The germline CDR1 and CDR2 sequences are SGHTA and FQGNSA.

This chain joins TRBV12-3 or TRBV12-4 and TRBJ2-5, with a possible D match to TRBD1 (7 bases). V gave up 7 bases and J gave up 4 bases, with 19 bases separating them. This CDR3 comprises 15 residues. This CDR3 reads CASTIGGGWGETQYF. The CDR3 DNA reads TGTGCCAGCACCATAGGAGGGGGCTGGGGAGAGACCCAGTACTTC.

CDR3 sequence: CASSVGLAESNEQFF. CDR3 DNA: TGTGCCAGCAGCGTGGGACTAGCGGAATCCAATGAGCAGTTCTTC. The chain has TRBV7-6 and TRBJ2-1, with TRBD2 matching 11 bases. With V trimmed by 5 bases and J by 6 bases, 6 bases remained unmatched. Germline CDR1 SGHVS, CDR2 FNYEAQ. This CDR3 comprises 15 residues. Using reference TRBV7-6 and TRBJ2-1 for the parts outside the CDR3, the full variable domain is GAGVSQSPRYKVTKRGQDVALRCDPISGHVSLYWYRQALGQGPEFLTYFNYEAQQDKSGLPNDRFSAERPEGSISTLTIQRTEQRDSAMYRCASSVGLAESNEQFFGPGTRLTVL.

This clonotype was observed many times. This chain links TRBV11-3 with TRBJ1-1; D is unresolved. There are 14 residues in the CDR3. V was pared by 3 bases and J by 0 bases, with 8 bases between. Germline values: CDR1 SGHNT, CDR2 YENEEA. DNA for the CDR3: TGTGCCAGCAGCTTCTCAGAATTGAACACTGAAGCTTTCTTT. Translated: CASSFSELNTEAFF. Supplemented by reference TRBV11-3 and TRBJ1-1, the full variable domain reads EAGVVQSPRYKIIEKKQPVAFWCNPISGHNTLYWYLQNLGQGPELLIRYENEEAVDDSQLPKDRFSAERLKGVDSTLKIQPAELGDSAVYLCASSFSELNTEAFFGQGTRLTVV.

The chain employs TRBV25-1 and TRBJ2-3; D uncertain. The CDR3 is 13 amino acids. The germline gives CDR1 MGHDK, CDR2 SYGVNS. V lost 8 bases, J lost 2 bases, and 11 bases lay in between. CDR3 residues: CASGRRTTDTQYF. The CDR3 coding sequence is TGTGCCAGCGGCCGGCGGACCACAGATACGCAGTATTTT.

The chain has TRBV7-9 and TRBJ2-7; 7 bases agree with TRBD2. Germline CDR1 reads SEHNR; CDR2 reads FQNEAQ (reference sequence). J lost 3 bases, V lost 1 base, and 3 bases had no gene match. The CDR3 extends over 14 amino acids. As DNA, the CDR3 is TGTGCCAGCAGCTTAGGTGGACTAGTCTACGAGCAGTACTTC. This sequence encodes CASSLGGLVYEQYF. Full variable domain (rest looked up from reference TRBV7-9 and TRBJ2-7): DTGVSQNPRHKITKRGQNVTFRCDPISEHNRLYWYRQTLGQGPEFLTYFQNEAQLEKSRLLSDRFSAERPKGSFSTLEIQRTEQGDSAMYLCASSLGGLVYEQYFGPGTRLTVT.

The V gene is TRBV19, the J gene TRBJ2-1, with D unresolved. Germline CDR1 LNHDA, CDR2 SQIVND (reference sequence). The CDR3 is made up of 12 amino acids. Trimming took off 5 bases at V and 1 base at J, with 3 bases between the two ends. The CDR3 is CASSGSYNEQFF. In DNA, the CDR3 is TGTGCCAGTAGTGGGTCCTACAATGAGCAGTTCTTC.

This clonotype was seen at least ten times. The chain employs TRBV6-1 and TRBJ1-5; D is uncertain. V was shortened by 7 bases and J by 0 bases, with 13 bases between the two germline ends. The CDR3 runs to 15 residues. Germline lookup yields CDR1 MNHNS and CDR2 SASEGT. The CDR3 nucleotides are TGTGCCAGCAAATCGGACGGAAATAGCAATCAGCCCCAGCATTTT. Translating gives CASKSDGNSNQPQHF.